This TCR beta chain was recovered during a study of T-cell memory formation after mild COVID-19. As for the study in general: There were largely donor-specific TCR clusters.

Germline-derived CDR1 and CDR2 are DFQATT and SNEGSKA (reference sequence). Trimming took off 2 bases at V and 3 bases at J, with 19 bases between the two ends. CDR3 length: 16 residues. TCRdb processed the 5' RACE reads anew with MiXCR; each CDR3 protein has one entry. There are about 290,000 distinct CDR3 sequences in the sample; about a sixth occur only once, and around a fifth lies in the top ten. The source of this sequence is a man aged 18 to 35 who had mild COVID-19 (a few samples of this study predate the infection). Cell type and time point are not known. The chain joins TRBV20-1 to TRBJ1-1; the D gene is possibly TRBD1 (6 bases). What was sequenced was PBMCs or a T cell subset sorted from them (not recorded which). The CDR3, as DNA: TGCAGTGCTAGACCCAACAGGGAGAATGGGGACACTGAAGCTTTCTTT. This sequence encodes CSARPNRENGDTEAFF.